This is a list of T cell receptor beta chains from one sample in a study of OX40 agonist ivuxolimab in advanced cancers. Here immunoSEQ multiplex PCR was the method, and the copy in TCRdb shows in-frame clones only, minus some. The sample records nearly 25,000 clones, roughly 93% being singletons. The specimen was CD4+ or CD8+ T cells sorted from blood, collected in a trial of the OX40 agonist ivuxolimab. These receptor sequences come from an adult with an advanced solid tumor such as melanoma, head and neck, liver or kidney cancer. Both conserved end residues are part of each CDR3. D genes are given only for firm matches. Clone size is given for some rows only: seen once, a few or many times, or a class if the clone is expanded.

D gene | J gene | V gene | clone size | CDR3 DNA | CDR3 protein
. | TRBJ2-7 | TRBV28 | . | TGTGCCAGCAGTTTGACTAACTACGAGCAGTACTTC | CASSLTNYEQYF
TRBD1 | TRBJ1-1 | TRBV6-5 | . | TGTGCCAGCAGTATCAGGGGGTACCTGAACACTGAAGCTTTCTTT | CASSIRGYLNTEAFF
TRBD2 | TRBJ2-2 | TRBV29-1 | . | TGCAGCGTTGGGGGCCCCGGGACTAGAAGCGGGGAGCTGTTTTTT | CSVGGPGTRSGELFF
. | TRBJ2-6 | TRBV9 | . | TGTGCCAGCAGCGTAGAGACTAAAGCCAACGTCCTGACTTTC | CASSVETKANVLTF
. | TRBJ2-5 | TRBV6-1 | . | TGTGCCAGCAGCCAACAGGACCATCAAGAGACCCAGTACTTC | CASSQQDHQETQYF
TRBD1 | TRBJ1-3 | TRBV7-3 | . | TGTACCAGCAGTCCACTCTTCGGGACAGGGGGCGCTTATGGAAACACCATATATTTT | CTSSPLFGTGGAYGNTIYF
. | TRBJ2-7 | TRBV7-6 | . | TGTGCCAGCAGCCCCGCCGGGGGCGAACCTACCTACGAGCAGTACTTC | CASSPAGGEPTYEQYF
TRBD2 | TRBJ2-3 | TRBV15 | once | TGTGCCACCAGCACCCGGCTAGCGGGAGGGTTATCCACAGATACGCAGTATTTT | CATSTRLAGGLSTDTQYF
. | TRBJ2-7 | TRBV7-8 | . | TGTGCCAGCAGCTTACAGGGAGAGAGCTACGAGCAGTACTTC | CASSLQGESYEQYF
TRBD1 | TRBJ2-3 | TRBV27 | . | TGTGCCAGCAGTTTACTCGGACAGGGGACAGATACGCAGTATTTT | CASSLLGQGTDTQYF
TRBD2 | TRBJ2-5 | TRBV7-7 | . | TGTGCTAGCAGCTTGTCTAGCGGGAGAGAGACCCAGTACTTC | CASSLSSGRETQYF
TRBD1 | TRBJ2-5 | TRBV11-3 | . | TGTGCCAGCAGCTTGCAGGGGGCCGGAGAGACCCAGTACTTC | CASSLQGAGETQYF
. | TRBJ2-7 | TRBV4-3 | . | TGCGCCAGCAGCCAAGAGCGGGGCCTTTACTACGAGCAGTACTTC | CASSQERGLYYEQYF
. | TRBJ1-6 | TRBV13 | . | TGTGCCAGCAGCTTAAGGGACCCCTATAATTCACCCCTCCACTTT | CASSLRDPYNSPLHF
. | TRBJ2-7 | TRBV14 | . | TGTGCCAGCAGCCAAGTGCGACTAGGCAACTACGAGCAGTACTTC | CASSQVRLGNYEQYF
. | TRBJ2-1 | TRBV15 | . | TGTGCCACCAGCAGAGATCTGGAACCAATGGGAGATTATGAGCAGTTCTTC | CATSRDLEPMGDYEQFF
TRBD1 | TRBJ2-7 | TRBV5-3 | . | TGTGCCAGAAGCCGACAGGGGCCAAACTCCTACGAGCAGTACTTC | CARSRQGPNSYEQYF
. | TRBJ2-3 | TRBV2 | few | TGTGCCAGCAGTGAGGGCAGCACAGATACGCAGTATTTT | CASSEGSTDTQYF
. | TRBJ2-5 | TRBV6-5 | . | TGTGCCAGCAGCTGGACCGAGGCAGGGCTGGAGACCCAGTACTTC | CASSWTEAGLETQYF
. | TRBJ2-6 | TRBV18 | . | TGTGCCAGCTCACCCCGAGACCACAGGGCTGGGGCCAACGTCCTGACTTTC | CASSPRDHRAGANVLTF
. | TRBJ1-1 | TRBV7-2 | . | TGTGCCAGCAGCTTTCGGGCTGACACTGAAGCTTTCTTT | CASSFRADTEAFF
. | TRBJ1-1 | TRBV6-1 | . | TGTGCCAGCACCACAAACGGAGGAAATCAGGGGGCTTTCTTT | CASTTNGGNQGAFF
. | TRBJ2-2 | TRBV19 | . | TGTGCCAGTAGATTGCCCACCGGGGAGCTGTTTTTT | CASRLPTGELFF
. | TRBJ2-7 | TRBV11-3 | . | TGTGCCAGCAGTTTACCACGACGGGACCGAGACCCTTCCTACGAGCAGTACTTC | CASSLPRRDRDPSYEQYF
TRBD2 | TRBJ2-1 | TRBV2 | . | TGTGCCGGCATCTTCAAGGCTAGCGGGGAAGGTAGAGGTGAGCAGTTCTTC | CAGIFKASGEGRGEQFF
. | TRBJ2-7 | TRBV18 | . | TGTGCCAGCTCACTGGCTAGAGCCACTGAGGGGCAGTACTTC | CASSLARATEGQYF
. | TRBJ2-5 | TRBV12-5 | few | TGTGCTAGTGGTTTGTGGGAGACCCAGTACTTC | CASGLWETQYF
. | TRBJ2-3 | TRBV18 | . | TGTGCCAGCTCACCTTCCCCAGATACGCAGTATTTT | CASSPSPDTQYF
. | TRBJ2-3 | TRBV19 | once | TGTGCCAGTAGTACCCGGGTAGCGGTCGGCACAGATACGCAGTATTTT | CASSTRVAVGTDTQYF
. | TRBJ2-1 | TRBV5-1 | . | TGCGCCAGCAGCATAGGCAGGGACAATGAGCAGTTCTTC | CASSIGRDNEQFF